Shown below are 20 T cell receptor beta chains from a single sample sequenced in a study of cytomegalovirus exposure and HLA in healthy donors. A multiplex PCR was run with 60 Vbeta primers and 13 Jbeta primers. TCRdb's table, derived via immunoSEQ multiplex PCR, lists solely in-frame clones and lacks some. The repertoire holds roughly 130,000 clones, with approximately 79% as singletons. The source material was PBMCs. These receptors all come from a woman in her 50s in good health and CMV-seropositive.

The rearrangement links TRBV5-3 to TRBJ1-5; TRBD1 agrees at 7 bases. TRBV5-3 is reported as an ORF; its role is uncertain. The CDR3 sequence is 15 residues long. Trimming took 4 bases from V and 4 from J; bases not matched to a gene: 8. The CDR3 reads CARSTGTDNNQPQHF. The CDR3 coding sequence is TGTGCCAGAAGCACCGGGACAGACAATAATCAGCCCCAGCATTTT.

The chain employs TRBV15 and TRBJ1-6, with no clear D. The CDR3 consists of 13 residues. CDR1 and CDR2 from the germline V gene are LNHNV and YYDKDF (reference sequence). Between the trimmed V and J ends, which lost 0 bases and 7 bases, there was a span of 4 bases. Written as DNA, the CDR3 is TGTGCCACCAGCAGAGACCCGAATTCACCCCTCCACTTT. It is translated as CATSRDPNSPLHF.

Details on this clone: A read error is likely, as this CDR3 ends without the conserved phenylalanine or tryptophan. V gene TRBV4-2 combines with J gene TRBJ1-2; 12 nucleotides agree with TRBD1. From germline, CDR1 is LGHNA and CDR2 YNFKEQ. CDR3 length: 15 amino acids. The V segment lost 2 bases and the J segment 7 bases; nucleotides outside the gene matches: 5. As DNA, the CDR3 is TGTGCCAGCAGCCAACTGGGACAGGGGGCGCCTGGCTACACCTCC. It translates to CASSQLGQGAPGYTS.

The chain links TRBV5-1 to TRBJ1-1; possible D gene TRBD1, 6 bases. V lost 3 bases, J lost 1 base, and 7 bases lay in between. Germline V lookup: CDR1 SGHRS, CDR2 YFSETQ. The CDR3 is 13 amino acids. The chain's CDR3 is CASSSQGNTEAFF. CDR3 nucleotide sequence: TGCGCCAGCAGCTCACAGGGGAACACTGAAGCTTTCTTT.

Regarding this clone: Other DNA sequences of this sample code for an identical CDR3. V and J are TRBV7-2 and TRBJ2-5; 8 bases match TRBD1. CDR3 size: 13 residues. From germline, CDR1 is SGHTA and CDR2 FQGNSA. The trim removed 6 bases at V and 4 bases at J, leaving 4 bases unmatched. The CDR3 reads CASRPGQGETQYF. The DNA of the CDR3 is TGTGCCAGCAGACCTGGACAGGGAGAGACCCAGTACTTC.

This clone turned up a few times. The rearrangement links TRBV7-2 to TRBJ2-7; a weak D match, TRBD2 (6 bases). The length of the CDR3 is 14 residues. V lost 1 base, J lost 7 bases, and 14 bases lay in between. Germline CDR1 SGHTA, CDR2 FQGNSA. The CDR3 DNA follows: TGTGCCAGCAGCTTAGGATACCCCGCGGGGGAGCAGTACTTC. It encodes CASSLGYPAGEQYF.

V and J are TRBV9 and TRBJ2-7, with D perhaps TRBD1 (5 bases). This CDR3 region has 15 residues. The germline gives CDR1 SGDLS, CDR2 YYNGEE. The V gene lost 0 bases and the J gene lost 1 base, with 11 bases spanning the gap. Here the CDR3 DNA reads TGTGCCAGCAGCGTAGCGAAGACAGATTCCTACGAGCAGTACTTC. Protein sequence: CASSVAKTDSYEQYF. Full variable domain (remainder filled in from reference TRBV9 and TRBJ2-7): DSGVTQTPKHLITATGQRVTLRCSPRSGDLSVYWYQQSLDQGLQFLIQYYNGEERAKGNILERFSAQQFPDLHSELNLSSLELGDSALYFCASSVAKTDSYEQYFGPGTRLTVT.

The chain recombines TRBV7-2 with TRBJ1-2; tentative D call: TRBD1 (6 bases). Trimming took off 1 base at V and 5 bases at J, with 14 bases between the two ends. Germline lookup yields CDR1 SGHTA and CDR2 FQGNSA. The CDR3 is made up of 15 amino acids. The CDR3 DNA sequence: TGTGCCAGCAGCTTAGAAGGGGGTCGCCGGTATGGCTACACCTTC. Amino acid sequence: CASSLEGGRRYGYTF.

The chain links TRBV15 to TRBJ2-2, with 8 bases lining up with TRBD1. CDR3 length: 15 amino acids. J lost 2 bases, V lost 9 bases, and 8 bases had no gene match. The germline gives CDR1 LNHNV, CDR2 YYDKDF (reference sequence). Here the CDR3 reads CATIEDRANTGELFF. In nucleotides, the CDR3 is TGTGCCACGATCGAGGACAGGGCAAACACCGGGGAGCTGTTTTTT.

This rearrangement joins TRBV2 to TRBJ2-3; weak D call: TRBD2 (5 bases). V was cut by 3 bases and J by 4 bases, with 14 bases left in between. This CDR3 comprises 15 residues. Germline CDR1 SNHLY, CDR2 FYNNEI. The CDR3: CASSEEASSADTQYF. The CDR3 coding sequence is TGTGCCAGCAGTGAGGAGGCTAGCTCTGCAGATACGCAGTATTTT.

The chain joins TRBV30 to TRBJ1-2, with D possibly being TRBD1 (5 bases). CDR3 length: 13 amino acids. The ends were cut back, 4 bases at V and 7 bases at J, with 16 bases in the middle. Per germline, CDR1 GTSNPN and CDR2 SVGIG (reference sequence). CDR3 bases: TGTGCCTGGAACACAAGGGTGGGGGGTGGCTACACCTTC. It codes for CAWNTRVGGGYTF.

This chain's CDR3 is CASSEFGGRYGYTF. CDR3 DNA sequence: TGTGCCAGCAGTGAATTTGGTGGCCGCTATGGCTACACCTTC. The chain recombines TRBV2 with TRBJ1-2; D is undetermined. The CDR3 is 14 residues long. The ends were cut back, 2 bases at V and 4 bases at J, with 11 bases in the middle. The V gene's germline CDR1 is SNHLY and CDR2 FYNNEI.

As concerns this clone: The sample carries other DNA sequences with the same CDR3. The chain is built from TRBV20-1 and TRBJ2-1, with 9 bases matching TRBD1. The CDR3 spans 11 residues. J was trimmed by 8 bases and V by 6 bases; bases with no gene match: 2. Germline assignment: CDR1 DFQATT and CDR2 SNEGSKA (reference sequence). The CDR3 region has the DNA TGCAGTGCGCGGACAGGGGATGAGCAGTTCTTC. It translates to CSARTGDEQFF.

The rearrangement links TRBV2 to TRBJ2-2; 10 bases are a match to TRBD1. The CDR3 length is 15 residues. Germline V gene sequence: CDR1 SNHLY, CDR2 FYNNEI. With V trimmed by 2 bases and J by 6 bases, 3 bases remained unmatched. CDR3 loop: CASSELDRGPGELFF. The CDR3 bases are TGTGCCAGCAGTGAACTTGACAGGGGGCCCGGGGAGCTGTTTTTT.

This chain connects TRBV5-1 to TRBJ1-2; unclear D gene. Looked up from germline, CDR1 is SGHRS and CDR2 is YFSETQ. Trimming shortened V by 0 bases and J by 0 bases, and 9 bases separated the two germline ends. This CDR3 has 15 residues. CDR3 in amino acids: CASSLGAAPNYGYTF. The DNA of the CDR3 is TGCGCCAGCAGCTTGGGGGCCGCTCCTAACTATGGCTACACCTTC.

The chain carries TRBV28 and TRBJ2-7, with TRBD1 matching over 7 bases. Germline CDR1 MDHEN, CDR2 SYDVKM. V lost 5 bases, J lost 1 base, and 14 bases stayed unmatched. CDR3 length: 17 amino acids. The CDR3 coding sequence is TGTGCCAGCAGTCCGCAAAAAAACAGGGGTCGTTCCTACGAGCAGTACTTC. This gives the protein CASSPQKNRGRSYEQYF.

The DNA of the CDR3 is TGCGCCAGCAGCTTAGGGGGTGCCTCGAGGGGAAACACCATATATTTT. Protein product: CASSLGGASRGNTIYF. The rearrangement uses TRBV5-1 and TRBJ1-3; perhaps TRBD1 as D (6 bases). The CDR3 is 16 residues long. Germline V lookup: CDR1 SGHRS, CDR2 YFSETQ. Trimming stripped 2 bases from V and 4 bases from J, with 16 bases between.

V is TRBV11-2 and J is TRBJ1-4; 7 bases align to TRBD1. CDR1 SGHAT and CDR2 FQNNGV come from the germline V gene. Trimming at V came to 6 bases and at J to 0 bases, leaving 4 bases not matched to a gene. CDR3 length equals 15 residues. CDR3 residues: CASRGGGATNEKLFF. DNA of the CDR3: TGTGCCAGCAGAGGGGGCGGAGCAACTAATGAAAAACTGTTTTTT.

The chain links TRBV5-8 to TRBJ2-1; D might be TRBD2 (5 bases). This CDR3 contains 14 residues. V lost 9 bases and J lost 1, with 14 bases in between. The germline gives CDR1 SGHTS, CDR2 YDEGEE. The CDR3 nucleotides are TGTGCCAACCGTCGCCCGGGGTCCTACAATGAGCAGTTCTTC. Translating it yields CANRRPGSYNEQFF.

The V and J genes are TRBV27 and TRBJ2-7; a possible D gene is TRBD2 (5 bases). Germline CDR1 MNHEY, CDR2 SMNVEV (reference sequence). CDR3 size: 16 residues. V was pared by 6 bases and J by 0 bases, with 18 bases between. CDR3 DNA sequence: TGTGCCAGCAGGAGAGCGGTAGGATCTAACTCCTACGAGCAGTACTTC. It encodes CASRRAVGSNSYEQYF.